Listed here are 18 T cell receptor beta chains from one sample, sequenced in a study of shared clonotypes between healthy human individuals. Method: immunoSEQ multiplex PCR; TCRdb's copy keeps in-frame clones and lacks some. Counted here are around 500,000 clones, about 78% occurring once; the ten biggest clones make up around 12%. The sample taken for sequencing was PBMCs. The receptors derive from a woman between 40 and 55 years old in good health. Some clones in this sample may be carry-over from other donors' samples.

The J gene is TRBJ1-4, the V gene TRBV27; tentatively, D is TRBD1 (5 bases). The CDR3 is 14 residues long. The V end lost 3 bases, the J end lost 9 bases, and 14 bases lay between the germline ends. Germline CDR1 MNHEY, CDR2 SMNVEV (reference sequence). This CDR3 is CASSFSGGGQKLFF. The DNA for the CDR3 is TGTGCCAGCAGTTTCTCCGGGGGTGGACAAAAACTGTTTTTT.

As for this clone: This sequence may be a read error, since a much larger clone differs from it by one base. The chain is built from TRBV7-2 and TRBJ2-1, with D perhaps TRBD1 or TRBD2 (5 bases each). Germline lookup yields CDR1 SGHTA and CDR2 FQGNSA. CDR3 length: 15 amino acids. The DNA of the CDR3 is TGTGCCAACAGCTTATGGGGGAACTCCTACAATGAGCAGTTCTTC. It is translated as CANSLWGNSYNEQFF.

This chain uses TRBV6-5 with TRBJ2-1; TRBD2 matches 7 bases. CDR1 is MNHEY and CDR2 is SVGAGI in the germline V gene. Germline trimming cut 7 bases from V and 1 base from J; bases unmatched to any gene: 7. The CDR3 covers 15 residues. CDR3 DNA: TGTGCCAGCAATCCCAGCGGGGCTTCCTACAATGAGCAGTTCTTC. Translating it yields CASNPSGASYNEQFF.

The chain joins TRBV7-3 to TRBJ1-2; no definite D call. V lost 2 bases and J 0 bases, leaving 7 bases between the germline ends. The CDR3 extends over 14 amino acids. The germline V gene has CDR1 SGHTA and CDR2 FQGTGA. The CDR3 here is CASSLAASNYGYTF. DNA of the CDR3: TGTGCCAGCAGCTTAGCAGCCTCTAACTATGGCTACACCTTC.

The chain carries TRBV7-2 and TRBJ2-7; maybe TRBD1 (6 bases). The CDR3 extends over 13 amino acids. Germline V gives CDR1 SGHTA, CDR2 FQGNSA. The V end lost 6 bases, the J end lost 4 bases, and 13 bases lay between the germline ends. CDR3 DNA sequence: TGTGCCAGCAGGGATACAGGGAAATACGAGCAGTACTTC. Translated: CASRDTGKYEQYF.

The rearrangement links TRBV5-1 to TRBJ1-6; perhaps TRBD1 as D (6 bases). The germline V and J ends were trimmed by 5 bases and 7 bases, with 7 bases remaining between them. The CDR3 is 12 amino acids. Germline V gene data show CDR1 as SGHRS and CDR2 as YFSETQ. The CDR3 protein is CASRQGNSPLHF. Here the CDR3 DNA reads TGCGCCAGCAGGCAGGGGAATTCACCCCTCCACTTT.

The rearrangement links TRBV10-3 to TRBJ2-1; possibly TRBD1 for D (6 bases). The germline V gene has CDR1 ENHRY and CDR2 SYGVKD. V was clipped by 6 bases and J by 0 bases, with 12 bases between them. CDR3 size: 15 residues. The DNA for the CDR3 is TGTGCCATCAGCCTAAGAGGGGGCTCCTACAATGAGCAGTTCTTC. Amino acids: CAISLRGGSYNEQFF.

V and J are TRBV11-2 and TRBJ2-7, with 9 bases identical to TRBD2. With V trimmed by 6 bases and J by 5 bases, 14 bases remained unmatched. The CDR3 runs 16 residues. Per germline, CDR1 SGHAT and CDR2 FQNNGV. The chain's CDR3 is CASRPISGRMYNEQYF. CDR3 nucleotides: TGTGCCAGCAGGCCAATTAGCGGGAGAATGTATAACGAGCAGTACTTC.

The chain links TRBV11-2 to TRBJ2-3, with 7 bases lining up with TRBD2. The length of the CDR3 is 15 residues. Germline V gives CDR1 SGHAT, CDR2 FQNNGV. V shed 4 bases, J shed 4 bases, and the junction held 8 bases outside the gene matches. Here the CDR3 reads CASSSFRGRPDTQYF. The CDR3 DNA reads TGTGCCAGCAGCTCATTTCGCGGGAGACCAGATACGCAGTATTTT.

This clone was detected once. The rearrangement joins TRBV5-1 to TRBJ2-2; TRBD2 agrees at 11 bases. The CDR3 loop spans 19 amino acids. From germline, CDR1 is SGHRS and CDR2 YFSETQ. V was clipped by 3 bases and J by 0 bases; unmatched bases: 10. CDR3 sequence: CASSWVTSGTRPNTGELFF. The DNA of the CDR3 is TGCGCCAGCAGCTGGGTGACTAGCGGGACTCGTCCGAACACCGGGGAGCTGTTTTTT.

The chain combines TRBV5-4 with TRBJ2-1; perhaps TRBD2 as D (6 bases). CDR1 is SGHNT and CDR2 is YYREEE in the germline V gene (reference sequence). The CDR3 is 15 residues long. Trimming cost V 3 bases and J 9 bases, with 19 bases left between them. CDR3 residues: CASSSPGPGLGEQFF. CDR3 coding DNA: TGTGCCAGCAGCTCACCGGGACCGGGACTGGGTGAGCAGTTCTTC.

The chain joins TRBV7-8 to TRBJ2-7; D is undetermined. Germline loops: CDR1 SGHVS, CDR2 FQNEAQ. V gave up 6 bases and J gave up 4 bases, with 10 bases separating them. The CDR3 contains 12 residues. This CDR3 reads CASSSDGYEQYF. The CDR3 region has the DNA TGTGCCAGCAGTAGTGACGGGTACGAGCAGTACTTC.

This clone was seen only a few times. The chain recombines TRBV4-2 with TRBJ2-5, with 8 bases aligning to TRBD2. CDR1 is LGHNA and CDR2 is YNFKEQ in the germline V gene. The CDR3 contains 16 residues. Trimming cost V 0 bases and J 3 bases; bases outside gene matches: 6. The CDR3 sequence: CASSQEAGGLEETQYF. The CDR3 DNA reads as TGTGCCAGCAGCCAAGAGGCGGGAGGCTTGGAAGAGACCCAGTACTTC.

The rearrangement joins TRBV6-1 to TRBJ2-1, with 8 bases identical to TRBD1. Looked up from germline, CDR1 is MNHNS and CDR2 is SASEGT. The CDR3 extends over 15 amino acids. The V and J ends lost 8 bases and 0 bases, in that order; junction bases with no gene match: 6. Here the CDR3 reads CASGGQGSSYNEQFF. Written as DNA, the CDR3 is TGTGCCAGCGGTGGACAGGGAAGCTCCTACAATGAGCAGTTCTTC.

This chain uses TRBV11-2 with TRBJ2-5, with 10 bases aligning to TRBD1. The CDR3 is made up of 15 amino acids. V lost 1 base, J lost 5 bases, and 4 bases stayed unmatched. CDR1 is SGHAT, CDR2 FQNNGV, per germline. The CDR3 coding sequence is TGTGCCAGCAGCTTAGGGGGACAGGGGTGGGAGACCCAGTACTTC. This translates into CASSLGGQGWETQYF.

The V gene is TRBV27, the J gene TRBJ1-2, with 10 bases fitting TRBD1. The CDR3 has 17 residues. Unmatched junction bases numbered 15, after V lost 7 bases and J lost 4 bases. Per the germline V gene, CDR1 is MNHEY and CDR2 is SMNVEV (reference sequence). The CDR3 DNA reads TGTGCCAGCACCCCCCTATTCCGGGACAGGGGAATCTATGGCTACACCTTC. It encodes CASTPLFRDRGIYGYTF.

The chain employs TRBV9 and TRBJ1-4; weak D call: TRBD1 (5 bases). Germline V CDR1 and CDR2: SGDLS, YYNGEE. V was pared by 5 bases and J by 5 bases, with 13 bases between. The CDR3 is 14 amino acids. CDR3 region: CASSPDMANEKLFF. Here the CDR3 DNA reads TGTGCCAGCAGTCCGGACATGGCGAATGAAAAACTGTTTTTT.

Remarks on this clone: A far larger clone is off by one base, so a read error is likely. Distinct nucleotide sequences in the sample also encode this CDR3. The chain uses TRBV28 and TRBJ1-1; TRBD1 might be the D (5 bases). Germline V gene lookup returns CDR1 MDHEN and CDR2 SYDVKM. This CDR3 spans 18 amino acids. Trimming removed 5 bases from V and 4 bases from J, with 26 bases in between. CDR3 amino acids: CASSLPTSTRGAVTEAFF. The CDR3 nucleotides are TGTGCCAGCAGTCTACCTACCTCCACTAGGGGCGCGGTCACTGAAGCTTTCTTT.